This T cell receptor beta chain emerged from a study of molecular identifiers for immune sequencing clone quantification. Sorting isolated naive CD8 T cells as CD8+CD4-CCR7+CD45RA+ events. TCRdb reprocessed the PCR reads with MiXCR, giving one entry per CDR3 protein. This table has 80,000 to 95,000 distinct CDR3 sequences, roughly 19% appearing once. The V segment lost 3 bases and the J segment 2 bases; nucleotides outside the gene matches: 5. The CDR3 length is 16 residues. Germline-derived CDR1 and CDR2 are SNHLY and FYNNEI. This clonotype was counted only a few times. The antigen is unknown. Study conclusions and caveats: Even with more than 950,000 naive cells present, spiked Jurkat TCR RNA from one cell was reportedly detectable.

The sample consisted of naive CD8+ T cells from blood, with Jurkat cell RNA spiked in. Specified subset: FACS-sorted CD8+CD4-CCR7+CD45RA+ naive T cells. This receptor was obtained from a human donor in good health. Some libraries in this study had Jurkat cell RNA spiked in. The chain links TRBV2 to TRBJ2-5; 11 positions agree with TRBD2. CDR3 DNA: TGTGCCAGCAGTGAGTTAGCGGGGGGGCGTCAAGAGACCCAGTACTTC. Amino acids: CASSELAGGRQETQYF. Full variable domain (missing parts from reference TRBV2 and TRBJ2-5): EPEVTQTPSHQVTQMGQEVILRCVPISNHLYFYWYRQILGQKVEFLVSFYNNEISEKSEIFDDQFSVERPDGSNFTLKIRSTKLEDSAMYFCASSELAGGRQETQYFGPGTRLLVL.